The 27 T cell receptor beta chains reported below all come from one sample, sequenced in a study of OX40 agonist ivuxolimab in advanced cancers. The data were produced by immunoSEQ multiplex PCR, yet TCRdb's version contains in-frame clones alone and is incomplete. There are about 140,000 clones in the sample; about 93% occur only once, and under 1.3% lies in the top ten. The specimen was CD4+ or CD8+ T cells sorted from blood, collected in a trial of the OX40 agonist ivuxolimab. The receptors were sampled from an adult with an advanced solid tumor such as melanoma, head and neck, liver or kidney cancer.

The V gene is TRBV10-3, the J gene TRBJ2-7; 8 bases are a match to TRBD2. This CDR3 contains 15 residues. V shed 2 bases, J shed 3 bases, and the junction held 6 bases outside the gene matches. The germline V gene encodes CDR1 ENHRY and CDR2 SYGVKD. CDR3 sequence (DNA): TGTGCCATCAGTGAGGGGTCTAGCGGGCACTACGAGCAGTACTTC. This codes for CAISEGSSGHYEQYF.

The V and J genes are TRBV5-1 and TRBJ2-4; 7 bases align to TRBD1. This CDR3 region has 14 residues. With V trimmed by 0 bases and J by 5 bases, 2 bases remained unmatched. Germline CDR1 and CDR2: SGHRS and YFSETQ. CDR3 coding DNA: TGCGCCAGCAGCTTGGGAGGGGGCCAAAACATTCAGTACTTC. Translating it yields CASSLGGGQNIQYF.

The rearrangement joins TRBV10-3 to TRBJ1-4; D uncertain. V was cut by 7 bases and J by 8 bases, with 8 bases left in between. The CDR3 is made up of 11 amino acids. The germline gives CDR1 ENHRY, CDR2 SYGVKD. Here the CDR3 reads CAIKGGEKLFF. The DNA of the CDR3 is TGTGCCATCAAGGGTGGGGAAAAACTGTTTTTT.

V gene TRBV5-1 combines with J gene TRBJ1-1; TRBD1 matches at 7 bases. This CDR3 contains 14 residues. V shed 9 bases, J shed 0 bases, and the junction held 8 bases outside the gene matches. Germline-derived CDR1 and CDR2 are SGHRS and YFSETQ. The CDR3 DNA is TGCGCCACCACTAAGGACAGGCTGAACACTGAAGCTTTCTTT. Translation: CATTKDRLNTEAFF.

The V call is TRBV15, the J call TRBJ2-2, with TRBD1 as a possible D gene (5 bases). The V and J ends lost 3 bases and 5 bases respectively, with 16 bases between them. The CDR3 runs to 16 residues. The germline CDR1 and CDR2 sequences are LNHNV and YYDKDF (reference sequence). CDR3 sequence reads: CATSRGRGAGTGELFF. Written as DNA, the CDR3 is TGTGCCACCAGCAGGGGAAGGGGCGCCGGGACCGGGGAGCTGTTTTTT.

This chain uses TRBV5-4 with TRBJ2-7, with TRBD1 matching 7 bases. Germline V gives CDR1 SGHNT, CDR2 YYREEE (reference sequence). This CDR3 has 16 residues. J was trimmed by 2 bases and V by 4 bases; bases with no gene match: 12. Here the CDR3 DNA reads TGTGCCAGCAGCATCAACAGGGGCCAAGGTCCCTACGAGCAGTACTTC. This sequence encodes CASSINRGQGPYEQYF. Using reference TRBV5-4 and TRBJ2-7 for the parts outside the CDR3, the full variable domain is ETGVTQSPTHLIKTRGQQVTLRCSSQSGHNTVSWYQQALGQGPQFIFQYYREEENGRGNFPPRFSGLQFPNYSSELNVNALELDDSALYLCASSINRGQGPYEQYFGPGTRLTVT.

The rearrangement joins TRBV7-3 to TRBJ2-2; D gene unclear. The CDR3 is 13 residues long. The germline gives CDR1 SGHTA, CDR2 FQGTGA. The ends were cut back, 6 bases at V and 1 base at J, with 6 bases in the middle. The CDR3 sequence: CASRDLNTGELFF. The CDR3 DNA is TGTGCCAGCAGAGATTTGAACACCGGGGAGCTGTTTTTT.

A note on this clone: At one end the junction does not follow the germline gene, possibly because of a read error. The chain is built from TRBV19 and TRBJ1-6; D is ambiguous. CDR1 and CDR2 from the germline V gene are LNHDA and SQIVND (reference sequence). The CDR3 sequence is 13 residues long. CDR3 sequence (DNA): TGTGCCAGTAGTCTCCTGTATAATTCACCCCTCCGCTTT. The encoded protein is CASSLLYNSPLRF.

The chain uses TRBV4-3 and TRBJ2-7; 7 bases map to TRBD1. This CDR3 has 15 residues. J lost 0 bases, V lost 4 bases, and 6 bases had no gene match. Germline loops: CDR1 LGHNA, CDR2 YSLEER. The CDR3 loop is CASSLRTGGSYEQYF. The CDR3 region has the DNA TGCGCCAGCAGCCTAAGGACAGGAGGCTCCTACGAGCAGTACTTC.

The V call is TRBV25-1, the J call TRBJ2-3; 7 positions agree with TRBD1. V was pared by 6 bases and J by 2 bases, with 17 bases of the junction left unmatched. This CDR3 is built from 18 residues. Looked up from germline, CDR1 is MGHDK and CDR2 is SYGVNS. The CDR3 DNA sequence: TGTGCCAGCAGGTCATTTTGGTCGACAGGGAAACTCACAGATACGCAGTATTTT. Protein sequence: CASRSFWSTGKLTDTQYF.

The gene calls are TRBV19 and TRBJ2-7, with D perhaps matching TRBD1 or TRBD2 (6 bases each). The CDR3 contains 15 residues. Per germline, CDR1 LNHDA and CDR2 SQIVND (reference sequence). V lost 5 bases and J 3 bases, leaving 17 bases between the germline ends. The CDR3 loop is CASSPPGASFYEQYF. The CDR3 DNA reads TGTGCCAGTAGTCCCCCGGGGGCTTCTTTCTACGAGCAGTACTTC.

This chain joins TRBV5-6 and TRBJ1-4, with D perhaps TRBD1 (5 bases). The ends were cut back, 4 bases at V and 6 bases at J, with 13 bases in the middle. The germline V gene has CDR1 SGHDT and CDR2 YYEEEE. This CDR3 contains 14 residues. The CDR3 here is CASSLQGLYEKLFF. The CDR3 region has the DNA TGTGCCAGCAGCCTGCAGGGCCTTTATGAAAAACTGTTTTTT.

The rearrangement joins TRBV13 to TRBJ2-1; 8 bases agree with TRBD2. With 5 bases clipped from V and 6 bases from J, the junction kept 6 bases outside the gene matches. Germline V gene sequence: CDR1 PRHDT, CDR2 FYEKMQ (reference sequence). The CDR3 consists of 14 residues. The CDR3 here is CASSPTSGSNEQFF. In DNA, the CDR3 is TGTGCCAGCAGCCCGACAAGCGGGAGCAATGAGCAGTTCTTC.

The chain is built from TRBV7-2 and TRBJ2-3; 8 nucleotides align to TRBD2. Germline values: CDR1 SGHTA, CDR2 FQGNSA. The length of the CDR3 is 14 residues. V shed 5 bases, J shed 14 bases, and the junction held 15 bases outside the gene matches. As DNA, the CDR3 is TGTGCCAGCAGCCCCAACCAGCGGGGGACCTCGTGGTATTTT. The encoded protein is CASSPNQRGTSWYF.

The chain joins TRBV6-6 to TRBJ1-1; 7 nucleotides match TRBD1. The CDR3 totals 15 residues. Germline CDR1 reads MNHNY; CDR2 reads SVGAGI (reference sequence). V shed 6 bases and J 1 base; nucleotides not matched to a gene: 8. CDR3: CASSNLGTANTEAFF. DNA of the CDR3: TGTGCCAGCAGCAACCTCGGGACAGCGAACACTGAAGCTTTCTTT.

V usage is TRBV2 and J usage is TRBJ1-5, with TRBD1 as a possible D gene (6 bases). Germline-derived CDR1 and CDR2 are SNHLY and FYNNEI. CDR3 length: 14 residues. V was pared by 4 bases and J by 5 bases, with 12 bases between. DNA of the CDR3: TGTGCCAGCAGTGGGGCCGCAGGGGATCAGCCCCAGCATTTT. It encodes CASSGAAGDQPQHF.

This clone was seen just once. The chain carries TRBV18 and TRBJ1-1; TRBD1 is a possible D gene (5 bases). Trimming took off 3 bases at V and 2 bases at J, with 22 bases between the two ends. The germline CDR1 and CDR2 sequences are KGHSH and LQKENI. This CDR3 spans 18 amino acids. The CDR3 sequence is CASSPRPRVGVGNTEAFF. The CDR3 coding sequence is TGTGCCAGCTCACCGAGACCAAGGGTAGGGGTAGGAAACACTGAAGCTTTCTTT.

This sequence joins TRBV10-3 and TRBJ1-2, with TRBD1 matching 8 bases. The germline gives CDR1 ENHRY, CDR2 SYGVKD. V shed 5 bases and J 4 bases; nucleotides not matched to a gene: 9. The CDR3 loop spans 15 amino acids. DNA of the CDR3: TGTGCCATCAGTCCAGGACAGGGAGGCAGCTATGGCTACACCTTC. Its protein is CAISPGQGGSYGYTF.

This sequence joins TRBV7-8 and TRBJ2-3; D may match TRBD1 or TRBD2 (6 bases each). CDR3 length equals 15 residues. V was clipped by 5 bases and J by 1 base, with 13 bases between them. Germline V gives CDR1 SGHVS, CDR2 FQNEAQ. CDR3: CASSLRGVGTDTQYF. The CDR3 region has the DNA TGTGCCAGCAGCCTAAGGGGGGTTGGCACAGATACGCAGTATTTT.

The chain uses TRBV7-9 and TRBJ1-2; D is perhaps TRBD1 (5 bases). The CDR3 is 17 residues long. From germline, CDR1 is SEHNR and CDR2 FQNEAQ (reference sequence). V gave up 5 bases and J gave up 0 bases, with 19 bases separating them. The chain's CDR3 is CASSDRDRLNSNYGYTF. In DNA, the CDR3 is TGTGCCAGCAGCGACCGGGACCGCCTGAACTCTAACTATGGCTACACCTTC.

CDR3 DNA sequence: TGTGCCAGCAGCGACATTGGGTCCGAGAACACCGGGGAGCTGTTTTTT. This sequence encodes CASSDIGSENTGELFF. The gene calls are TRBV6-4 and TRBJ2-2; D not certain. Germline-derived CDR1 and CDR2 are MRHNA and SNTAGT. The CDR3 is made up of 16 amino acids. V lost 6 bases to trimming and J lost 1 base, with 15 bases between them.

The chain is built from TRBV19 and TRBJ2-2; no reliable D call. The CDR3 spans 15 residues. The V gene's germline CDR1 is LNHDA and CDR2 SQIVND (reference sequence). Trimming took 2 bases from V and 4 from J, leaving 11 bases between them. The chain's CDR3 is CASSIQVMGTGELFF. As DNA, the CDR3 is TGTGCCAGTAGTATACAAGTTATGGGCACCGGGGAGCTGTTTTTT.

The rearrangement joins TRBV7-2 to TRBJ1-1; the D is unclear. Per the germline V gene, CDR1 is SGHTA and CDR2 is FQGNSA. V was trimmed by 5 bases and J by 6 bases, leaving 16 bases between them. The CDR3 is 14 amino acids. The CDR3 nucleotides read TGTGCCAGCAGCCTTCGCGGGAGGGAGGCTGAAGCTTTCTTT. Translating it yields CASSLRGREAEAFF.

The chain combines TRBV28 with TRBJ1-3; D ambiguous. This CDR3 is 10 amino acids long. V lost 10 bases and J 4 bases, leaving 5 bases between the germline ends. From germline, CDR1 is MDHEN and CDR2 SYDVKM. The CDR3: CATKGNTIYF. CDR3 bases: TGTGCCACTAAGGGAAACACCATATATTTT.

The CDR3 DNA follows: TGTGCCAGCAGCTACGGACTAGCGGGGTACAATGAGCAGTTCTTC. Translating gives CASSYGLAGYNEQFF. This chain uses TRBV7-8 with TRBJ2-1, with TRBD2 matching 12 bases. The V gene's germline CDR1 is SGHVS and CDR2 FQNEAQ. V gave up 4 bases and J gave up 4 bases; unmatched junction bases: 2. CDR3 length: 15 residues. Supplemented by reference TRBV7-8 and TRBJ2-1, the full variable domain reads GAGVSQSPRYKVAKRGQDVALRCDPISGHVSLFWYQQALGQGPEFLTYFQNEAQLDKSGLPSDRFFAERPEGSVSTLKIQRTQQEDSAVYLCASSYGLAGYNEQFFGPGTRLTVL.

This clone showed up just a few times. The V gene is TRBV2, the J gene TRBJ1-1; possible D gene TRBD1, 5 bases. The V gene's germline CDR1 is SNHLY and CDR2 FYNNEI. CDR3 size: 14 residues. V was shortened by 6 bases and J by 0 bases, with 11 bases between the two germline ends. CDR3 in DNA: TGTGCCAGCAGGTACGGGGCCATGAACACTGAAGCTTTCTTT. Translated, it gives CASRYGAMNTEAFF. Full variable domain (missing parts from reference TRBV2 and TRBJ1-1): EPEVTQTPSHQVTQMGQEVILRCVPISNHLYFYWYRQILGQKVEFLVSFYNNEISEKSEIFDDQFSVERPDGSNFTLKIRSTKLEDSAMYFCASRYGAMNTEAFFGQGTRLTVV.

V usage is TRBV6-1 and J usage is TRBJ2-7; 8 bases align to TRBD2. Germline CDR1 reads MNHNS; CDR2 reads SASEGT. With V trimmed by 5 bases and J by 3 bases, 9 bases remained unmatched. There are 15 residues in the CDR3. This CDR3 reads CASSLGGSGGYEQYF. In DNA, the CDR3 is TGTGCCAGCAGTTTGGGCGGAAGCGGGGGCTACGAGCAGTACTTC.